The clone carrying this T cell receptor beta chain appeared a few times. Its matching antigen is unknown. Ophthalmopathy patients showed a Clinical Activity Score of at least 3, NOSPECS grade of at least 4 and duration under 3 months. Germline CDR1 LNHDA, CDR2 SQIVND (reference sequence). This CDR3 is built from 15 residues. This entry is derived from a study of T cells in Graves' hyperthyroidism and ophthalmopathy. Study overall: Peripheral blood draws took place at initial diagnosis, ahead of any treatment. Findings of the study overall: Blood also held most thyroid clonotypes expanded beyond 0.001.

Amplified regions were TCR beta CDR3 sequences from RNA transcripts. A set of HTBI primers served as the primers for a first-round RT-PCR of the TCR CDR3. TCRdb re-derived calls from the multiplex PCR reads in MiXCR, one entry per CDR3 protein. The sample includes some 350,000 distinct CDR3 sequences, 12% to 15% of them seen just once. The rearrangement uses TRBV19 and TRBJ2-2, with TRBD2 identical over 7 bases. The TCR comes from a middle-aged woman with Graves' ophthalmopathy. The sequencing input was blood. CDR3: CTTRPAGAVTGELFF. Here the CDR3 DNA reads TGTACCACCCGTCCGGCGGGAGCGGTCACCGGGGAGCTGTTTTTT.